This TCR beta chain was identified in a study of cytomegalovirus exposure and HLA in healthy donors. Study results and caveats: Cytomegalovirus association was listed for 164 TCR beta chains.

This PCR relied on a set of 60 Vbeta primers and 13 Jbeta primers. Assay: immunoSEQ multiplex PCR; the TCRdb copy retains only in-frame clones and omits some. The sample includes about 92,000 clones, around four fifths of them seen just once. On this clone itself: Its antigen is unidentified.

Germline values: CDR1 SGHTA, CDR2 FQGNSA. The V end was cut by 7 bases, the J end by 0 bases, with 10 bases between. The CDR3 sequence is 13 residues long. Input material: PBMCs. This chain connects TRBV7-2 to TRBJ2-7, with D hard to call. This receptor was taken from a middle-aged man in good health and CMV-seropositive. CDR3 sequence reads: CASTSGSSYEQYF. The CDR3 bases are TGTGCCAGCACCTCAGGTTCCTCCTACGAGCAGTACTTC.